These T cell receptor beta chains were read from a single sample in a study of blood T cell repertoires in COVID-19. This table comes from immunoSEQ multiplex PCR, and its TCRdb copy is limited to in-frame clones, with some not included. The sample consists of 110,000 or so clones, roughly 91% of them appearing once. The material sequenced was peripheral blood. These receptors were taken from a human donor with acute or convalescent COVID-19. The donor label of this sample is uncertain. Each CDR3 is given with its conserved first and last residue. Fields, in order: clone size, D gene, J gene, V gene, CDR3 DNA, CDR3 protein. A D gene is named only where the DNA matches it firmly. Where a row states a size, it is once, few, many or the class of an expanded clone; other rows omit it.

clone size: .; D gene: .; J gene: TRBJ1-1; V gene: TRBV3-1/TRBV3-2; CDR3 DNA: TGTGCCAGCAGCCAAGTCGCGGGTGGGACTGAAGCTTTCTTT; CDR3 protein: CASSQVAGGTEAFF
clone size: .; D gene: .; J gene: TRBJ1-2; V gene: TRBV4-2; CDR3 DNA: TGTGCCAGCAGCCAAGGTGCCGGCCAGGGGTTGTATGGCTACACCTTC; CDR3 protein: CASSQGAGQGLYGYTF
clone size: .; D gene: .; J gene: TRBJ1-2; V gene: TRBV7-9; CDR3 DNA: TGTGCCAGCAGCTCCCCTACAGGGAAGGGTAACTATGGCTACACCTTC; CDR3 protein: CASSSPTGKGNYGYTF
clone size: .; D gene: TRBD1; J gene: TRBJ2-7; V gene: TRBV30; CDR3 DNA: TGTGCCTGGAGGAGACAGGGCTCCTACGAGCAGTACTTC; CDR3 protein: CAWRRQGSYEQYF
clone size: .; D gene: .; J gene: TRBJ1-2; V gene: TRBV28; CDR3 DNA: TGTGCCACCCCCACCTTGGCAGGGTGGTCCTATGGCTACACCTTC; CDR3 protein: CATPTLAGWSYGYTF
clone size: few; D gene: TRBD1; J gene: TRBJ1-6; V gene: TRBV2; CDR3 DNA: TGTGCCAGCACCGGGACAGCTAATTCACCCCTCCACTTT; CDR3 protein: CASTGTANSPLHF
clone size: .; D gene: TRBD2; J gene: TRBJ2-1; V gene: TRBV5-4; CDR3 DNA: TGTGCCAGCAGCCGCACTAGCGGGGGGGTCTACAATGAGCAGTTCTTC; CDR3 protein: CASSRTSGGVYNEQFF
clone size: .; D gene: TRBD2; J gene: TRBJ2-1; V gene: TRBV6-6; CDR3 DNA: TGTGCCAGCAGTCAAGGACTAGCGGGCTCCTACAATGAGCAGTTCTTC; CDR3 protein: CASSQGLAGSYNEQFF
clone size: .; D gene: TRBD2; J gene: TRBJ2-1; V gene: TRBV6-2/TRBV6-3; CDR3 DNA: TGTGCCAGCAGTAAACGGGGCGGGGGATACGACAATGAGCAGTTCTTC; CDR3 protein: CASSKRGGGYDNEQFF
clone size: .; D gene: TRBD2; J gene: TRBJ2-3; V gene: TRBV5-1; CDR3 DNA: TGCGCCAGCAGCTTGGCCTTAGGGACTACCACAGATACGCAGTATTTT; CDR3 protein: CASSLALGTTTDTQYF
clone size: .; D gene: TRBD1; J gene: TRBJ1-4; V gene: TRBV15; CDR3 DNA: TGTGCCACCAGCAGTGAACAGGGGGCGCCTTGGGAAAAACTGTTTTTT; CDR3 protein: CATSSEQGAPWEKLFF
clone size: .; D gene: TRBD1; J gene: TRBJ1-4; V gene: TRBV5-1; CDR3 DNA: TGCGCCAGCAGCGAGACAGGGGAATATGAAAAACTGTTTTTT; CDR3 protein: CASSETGEYEKLFF
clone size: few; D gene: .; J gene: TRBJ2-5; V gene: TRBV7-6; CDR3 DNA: TGTGCCAGCAGCTTATTTCGGGGTCAAGAGACCCAGTACTTC; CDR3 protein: CASSLFRGQETQYF
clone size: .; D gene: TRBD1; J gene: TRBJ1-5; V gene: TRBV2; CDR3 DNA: TGTGCCAGCAGGGACAGGGGGTTCAATCAGCCCCAGCATTTT; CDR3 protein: CASRDRGFNQPQHF
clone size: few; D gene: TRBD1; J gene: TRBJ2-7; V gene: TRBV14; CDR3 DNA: TGTGCCAGCAGCCAATACAGGGGAATCTACGAGCAGTACTTC; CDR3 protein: CASSQYRGIYEQYF
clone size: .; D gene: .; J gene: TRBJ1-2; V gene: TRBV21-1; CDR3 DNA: TGTGCCAGCAGCGGACAGTTACCTAACTATGGCTACACCTTC; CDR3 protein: CASSGQLPNYGYTF
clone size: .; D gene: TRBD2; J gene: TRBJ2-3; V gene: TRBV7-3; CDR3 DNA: TGTGCCAGCAGCCCAAAGACTAGCGGGTTGGGGCCAGATACGCAGTATTTT; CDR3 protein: CASSPKTSGLGPDTQYF
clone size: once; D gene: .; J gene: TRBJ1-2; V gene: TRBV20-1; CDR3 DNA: TGCAGTGCTAGTAGTGGACTAGAGAACTATGGCTACACCTTC; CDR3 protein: CSASSGLENYGYTF
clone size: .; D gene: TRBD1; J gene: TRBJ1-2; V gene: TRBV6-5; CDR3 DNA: TGTGCCAGCAGTTATTCGGGACAGGGGGCAGGATATGGCTACACCTTC; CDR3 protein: CASSYSGQGAGYGYTF
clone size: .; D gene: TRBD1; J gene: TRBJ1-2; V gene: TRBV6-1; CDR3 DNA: TGTGCCAGCAGTGAAGGTCTTTTCCCGACAGGGGGTTTATGGGGCTACACCTTC; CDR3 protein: CASSEGLFPTGGLWGYTF
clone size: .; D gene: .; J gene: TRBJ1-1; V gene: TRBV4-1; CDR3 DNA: TGCGCCAGCAGCCGGCAGCCGGGTTGGGGCAAGAACACTGAAGCTTTCTTT; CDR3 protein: CASSRQPGWGKNTEAFF
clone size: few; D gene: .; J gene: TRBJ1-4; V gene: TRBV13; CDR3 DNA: TGTGCCAGCAGCCCAGGTCGATTCGTCATAGAGGACAGTCATAATGAAAAACTGTTTTTT; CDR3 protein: CASSPGRFVIEDSHNEKLFF
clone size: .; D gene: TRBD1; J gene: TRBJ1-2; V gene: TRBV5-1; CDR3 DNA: TGCGCCAGCCGGATCCTGGCGGGACAGGTCTATGGCTACACCTTC; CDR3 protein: CASRILAGQVYGYTF
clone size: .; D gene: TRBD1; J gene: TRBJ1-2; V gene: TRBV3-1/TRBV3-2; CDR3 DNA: TGTGCCAGCAGCCAGACAGGGACTTGGGGCTACACCTTC; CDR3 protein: CASSQTGTWGYTF
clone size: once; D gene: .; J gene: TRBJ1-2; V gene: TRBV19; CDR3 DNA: TGTGCCAGTAGTGATCAGGGGACGCTGAACTATGGCTACACCTTC; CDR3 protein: CASSDQGTLNYGYTF
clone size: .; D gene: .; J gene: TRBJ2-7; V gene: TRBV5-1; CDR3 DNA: TGCGCCAGCAGCCCCCACTTTAATCAGGTCTCCTACGAGCAGTACTTC; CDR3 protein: CASSPHFNQVSYEQYF
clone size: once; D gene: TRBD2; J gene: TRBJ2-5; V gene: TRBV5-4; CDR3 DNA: TGTGCCAGCAGCTCGAGACTAGCGGGGCAAGAGACCCAGTACTTC; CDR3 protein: CASSSRLAGQETQYF
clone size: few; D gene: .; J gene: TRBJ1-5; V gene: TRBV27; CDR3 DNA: TGTGCCAGCAGTTTCTCCGGGAATCAGCCCCAGCATTTT; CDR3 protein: CASSFSGNQPQHF
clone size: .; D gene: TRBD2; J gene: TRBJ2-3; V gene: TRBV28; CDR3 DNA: TGTGCCAGCACCTATAGCGGGGAGAGCACAGATACGCAGTATTTT; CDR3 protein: CASTYSGESTDTQYF
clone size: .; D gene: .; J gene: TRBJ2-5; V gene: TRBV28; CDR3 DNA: TGTGCCAGCAGTTTAACCGCGGACTACGAGACCCAGTACTTC; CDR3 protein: CASSLTADYETQYF
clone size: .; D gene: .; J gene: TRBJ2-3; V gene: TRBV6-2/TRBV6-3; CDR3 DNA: TGTGCCAGCAGTTCCGCCCGGTTGGGGACTAGCACAGATACGCAGTATTTT; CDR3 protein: CASSSARLGTSTDTQYF
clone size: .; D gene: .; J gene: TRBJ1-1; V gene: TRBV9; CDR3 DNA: TGTGCCAGCAGCCCAGCCGGAGGGATGAACACTGAAGCTTTCTTT; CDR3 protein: CASSPAGGMNTEAFF
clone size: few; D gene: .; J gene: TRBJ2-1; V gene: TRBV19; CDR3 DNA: TGTGCCAGTAGGGAGAACGTATACAATGAGCAGTTCTTC; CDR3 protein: CASRENVYNEQFF
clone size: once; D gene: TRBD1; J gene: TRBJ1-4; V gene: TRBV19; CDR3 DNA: TGTGCCAGTAGCGCCGACAGGGGAGGAAAACTGTTTTTT; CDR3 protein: CASSADRGGKLFF
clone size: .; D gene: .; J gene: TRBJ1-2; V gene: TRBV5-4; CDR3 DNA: TGTGCCAGCAGCCTGGGTGGGGGGAACGCTAACTATGGCTACACCTTC; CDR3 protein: CASSLGGGNANYGYTF